A single TCR beta chain is shown here with its context. The table lists this clonotype with many counts. Its antigen has not been determined. No base qualities exist here, and no much larger clone lies one base off it. Libraries were constructed by RT-PCR. The listed sequencing device is Illumina HiSeq 2500. TCRdb cleaned the public reads at Q25 with fastp, built clones with MiXCR and kept in-frame beta chains. Every CDR3 protein is listed once, alongside the most common genes and DNA of its rows. The sample table lists approximately 570,000 distinct CDR3 sequences, 7.6% of them with a count of one. The ten top clones hold 10% to 15% of the sample. The data stem from a study of response to subunit inactivated influenza vaccine (dated by TCRdb to the late 2010s). At the level of the whole study: The study used deep quantitative T cell receptor repertoire profiling to track responses to a trivalent subunit inactivated influenza vaccine.

Cut back by 1 base and 3 bases, the V and J ends lie 11 bases apart. CDR1 and CDR2, looked up from the germline V gene (reference sequence), are SGHKS and YYEKEE. Spanning cysteine to phenylalanine, the CDR3 consists of 15 amino acids. The CDR3 DNA has 45 bases and is translated from base 1. What the authors observed across the whole study: It was suggested by the authors that each seasonal influenza vaccination may recruit only a limited number of new T cells.

The sample was PBMCs from blood, taken less than 30 months after vaccination. The rearranged segments are TRBV5-5 and TRBJ1-3, with TRBD1 tentatively as D gene (5 bases match). The source of this sequence is a man aged 50-75 years who received an inactivated influenza vaccine. Donor details come from another sample of the same person, matched by shared clones. The DNA is TGTGCCAGCAGCTTGAGGGGCGTAGTTGGAAACACCATATATTTT. The encoded protein is CASSLRGVVGNTIYF.